A single sample gave rise to the 18 T cell receptor beta chains below, sequenced in a study of T cells in Graves' hyperthyroidism and ophthalmopathy. Amplification of TCR beta CDR3 regions was performed using RNA transcripts as template. First-round RT-PCR of the TCR CDR3 relied on the HTBI primer set. TCRdb passed the multiplex PCR reads through MiXCR, listing each CDR3 protein once. The sample includes around 350,000 distinct CDR3 sequences, 20% to 30% of them seen just once. The sequenced material came from blood. These receptor sequences come from a man aged 45-60 years with Graves' hyperthyroidism.

In its sample, this clonotype was seen a few times. The chain carries TRBV12-3 or TRBV12-4 and TRBJ2-5, with D unresolved. The ends were cut back, 3 bases at V and 5 bases at J, with 10 bases in the middle. This CDR3 contains 13 residues. In DNA form, the CDR3 reads TGTGCCAGCAGTTTGACTTGGGTGGAGACCCAGTACTTC. It translates to CASSLTWVETQYF.

This clonotype was counted between two and nine times. The chain is built from TRBV7-9 and TRBJ2-2; D not certain. The CDR3 runs to 17 residues. V gave up 5 bases and J gave up 0 bases, with 16 bases separating them. In germline, CDR1 is SEHNR, CDR2 FQNEAQ (reference sequence). As DNA, the CDR3 is TGTGCCAGCAGCCGACGGCTTGCTATTCCGAACACCGGGGAGCTGTTTTTT. This sequence encodes CASSRRLAIPNTGELFF.

This chain links TRBV7-6 with TRBJ2-5, with 15 bases identical to TRBD2. The CDR3 is made up of 18 amino acids. The trim removed 1 base at V and 1 base at J, leaving 4 bases unmatched. Germline CDR1 and CDR2: SGHVS and FNYEAQ. The CDR3 sequence is CASSLEGTSGRSQETQYF. CDR3 sequence (DNA): TGTGCCAGCAGCTTAGAAGGGACTAGCGGGAGGTCCCAAGAGACCCAGTACTTC.

The V call is TRBV24-1, the J call TRBJ2-1; TRBD2 matches at 14 bases. Germline trimming cut 6 bases from V and 0 bases from J; bases unmatched to any gene: 6. This CDR3 is 18 amino acids long. The V gene's germline CDR1 is KGHDR and CDR2 SFDVKD. CDR3 sequence: CATSQRTSGRTSYNEQFF. The CDR3 nucleotides read TGTGCCACCAGTCAAAGGACTAGCGGGAGGACCTCCTACAATGAGCAGTTCTTC.

This clonotype was seen repeatedly, ten times or more. This chain joins TRBV9 and TRBJ2-3; D remains ambiguous. V lost 5 bases and J lost 5, with 6 bases in between. CDR3 length: 11 residues. CDR1 is SGDLS and CDR2 is YYNGEE in the germline V gene. DNA for the CDR3: TGTGCCAGCAGTGTTGGAGATACGCAGTATTTT. Translated: CASSVGDTQYF.

For the CDR3, the DNA is TGTGCCAGCAGCTTAGCTCGGCAGGCAAACACCGGGGAGCTGTTTTTT. It codes for CASSLARQANTGELFF. This chain connects TRBV7-9 to TRBJ2-2, with D unclear. Germline V gene sequence: CDR1 SEHNR, CDR2 FQNEAQ (reference sequence). The V end was cut by 0 bases, the J end by 2 bases, with 10 bases between. CDR3 length: 16 residues.

The rearrangement joins TRBV11-3 to TRBJ1-5; D might be TRBD1 (6 bases). V lost 2 bases and J 3 bases, leaving 11 bases between the germline ends. Germline loops: CDR1 SGHNT, CDR2 YENEEA. This CDR3 spans 15 amino acids. DNA for the CDR3: TGTGCCAGCAGCTTACCAGGGGCGCACAATCAGCCCCAGCATTTT. It yields the protein CASSLPGAHNQPQHF.

This clonotype was recorded many times. This rearrangement joins TRBV6-5 to TRBJ2-3; D could derive from TRBD1 or TRBD2 (5 bases each). CDR3 size: 17 residues. Trimming pared 2 bases from V and 0 bases from J, leaving 15 bases between. Germline CDR1 is MNHEY and CDR2 is SVGAGI. The CDR3 sequence: CASSYGGTVPSTDTQYF. The CDR3 nucleotides read TGTGCCAGCAGTTACGGGGGTACGGTCCCTAGCACAGATACGCAGTATTTT.

There are many counts of this clonotype. The chain carries TRBV11-3 and TRBJ2-7; 7 bases fit TRBD2. After removal of 6 bases from V and 3 bases from J, the junction contained 5 bases not matched to a gene. Germline CDR1 SGHNT, CDR2 YENEEA. The CDR3 is made up of 13 amino acids. In DNA, the CDR3 is TGTGCCAGCAGGGGAGGGAGTATCTACGAGCAGTACTTC. Its translation is CASRGGSIYEQYF.

This chain links TRBV2 with TRBJ1-6; D gene unclear. The V gene lost 2 bases and the J gene lost 6 bases, with 5 bases spanning the gap. CDR1 is SNHLY and CDR2 is FYNNEI in the germline V gene. The CDR3 sequence is 13 residues long. As DNA, the CDR3 is TGTGCCAGCAGTGAAACCCGTAATTCACCCCTCCACTTT. This sequence encodes CASSETRNSPLHF.

This clonotype was counted a few times. The junction and the germline gene differ at one end; a read error may be behind it. This chain connects TRBV6-2 or TRBV6-3 to TRBJ2-3; D may be TRBD2 (5 bases). Germline lookup yields CDR1 MNHEY and CDR2 SVGEGT. The CDR3 is 13 residues long. CDR3 loop: CAGSSSSSDTQYF. In DNA form, the CDR3 reads TGTGCCGGCAGTTCCTCTAGCTCAGATACGCAGTATTTT.

This clonotype was found many times. The rearrangement joins TRBV10-3 to TRBJ1-2; D possibly corresponds to TRBD1 (5 bases). Germline lookup yields CDR1 ENHRY and CDR2 SYGVKD. CDR3 length: 13 amino acids. With 6 bases removed from V and 7 bases from J, the gap between germline ends came to 15 bases. This CDR3 is CAISGTDTPGYTF. In nucleotides, the CDR3 is TGTGCCATCAGCGGGACGGATACCCCTGGCTACACCTTC.

This clonotype was counted a few times. The chain is built from TRBV11-2 and TRBJ1-4, with TRBD1 as a possible D gene (5 bases). Germline loops: CDR1 SGHAT, CDR2 FQNNGV. This CDR3 comprises 14 residues. Trimming cost V 2 bases and J 7 bases, with 11 bases left between them. The CDR3 region is CASSLRGVGEKLFF. As DNA, the CDR3 is TGTGCCAGCAGCTTAAGAGGGGTCGGTGAAAAACTGTTTTTT.

Ten or more counts support this clonotype. The chain joins TRBV18 to TRBJ2-5, with D tentatively TRBD1 (6 bases). V was clipped by 2 bases and J by 7 bases, with 20 bases between them. CDR3 length equals 16 residues. Germline-derived CDR1 and CDR2 are KGHSH and LQKENI. CDR3 protein: CASSPSRTASTATQYF. CDR3 DNA sequence: TGTGCCAGCTCACCAAGCCGGACAGCTAGCACTGCGACCCAGTACTTC.

This clonotype has ten or more counts. The gene calls are TRBV24-1 and TRBJ2-1; D is possibly TRBD2 (5 bases). This CDR3 has 15 amino acids. With 4 bases removed from V and 3 bases from J, the gap between germline ends came to 12 bases. Germline V CDR1 and CDR2: KGHDR, SFDVKD. The CDR3 nucleotides read TGTGCCACCAGTGAGGGAGACCCCAGCTACAATGAGCAGTTCTTC. This sequence encodes CATSEGDPSYNEQFF.

This clonotype was counted only a few times. This chain uses TRBV12-3 or TRBV12-4 with TRBJ2-3, with 8 positions matching TRBD1. V dropped 5 bases and J dropped 14; count of bases not matched to a gene: 6. The CDR3 runs to 11 residues. Written as DNA, the CDR3 is TGTGCCAGCAGTGTATTACAGGGGGTGTATTTT. Translation: CASSVLQGVYF.

This clonotype was counted a few times. CDR3 in DNA: TGTGCCAGCAGTTACTCGAACCGGGGGGGAGGCCGCGAGCAGTACTTC. It is translated as CASSYSNRGGGREQYF. The chain is built from TRBV6-5 and TRBJ2-7, with TRBD2 matching over 8 bases. CDR1 and CDR2 (germline): MNHEY, SVGAGI. The CDR3 is made up of 16 amino acids. J gave up 6 bases and V 0 bases, and 10 bases lay outside the gene matches.

In this sample, this clonotype turned up many times. The chain employs TRBV6-2 or TRBV6-3 and TRBJ2-7; 9 bases fit TRBD1. The ends lost 8 bases at V and 2 bases at J; junction bases unmatched: 7. The CDR3 loop spans 14 amino acids. Looked up from germline, CDR1 is MNHEY and CDR2 is SVGEGT. This chain's CDR3 is CASSGTGNPYEQYF. DNA for the CDR3: TGTGCCAGCTCAGGGACAGGGAACCCCTACGAGCAGTACTTC.